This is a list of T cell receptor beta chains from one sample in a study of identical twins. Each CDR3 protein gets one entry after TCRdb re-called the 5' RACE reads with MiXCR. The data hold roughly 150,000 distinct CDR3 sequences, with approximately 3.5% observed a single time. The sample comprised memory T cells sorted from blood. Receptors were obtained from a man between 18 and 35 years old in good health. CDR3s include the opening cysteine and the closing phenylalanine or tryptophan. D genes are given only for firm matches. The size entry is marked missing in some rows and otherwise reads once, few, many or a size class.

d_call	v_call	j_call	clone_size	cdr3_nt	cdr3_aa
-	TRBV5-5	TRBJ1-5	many	TGTGCCAGCAGCTTGGTTGGTGAAAATCAGCCCCAGCATTTT	CASSLVGENQPQHF
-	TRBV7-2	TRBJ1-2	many	TGTGCCAGCAGCTTAGTTCAGGCGGAGAGGTATGGCTACACCTTC	CASSLVQAERYGYTF
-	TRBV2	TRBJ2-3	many	TGTGCCAACTACGGAGGACACCGCACAGATACGCAGTATTTT	CANYGGHRTDTQYF
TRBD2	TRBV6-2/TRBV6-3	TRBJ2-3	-	TGTGCCAGCAGTTACTCAGCCGGGAGGGAGACCCGCACAGATACGCAGTATTTT	CASSYSAGRETRTDTQYF
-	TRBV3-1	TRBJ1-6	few	TGTGCCAGCAGCCAAACGTCGGAAAATTCACCCCTCCACTTT	CASSQTSENSPLHF
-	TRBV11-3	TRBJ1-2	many	TGTGCCAGCAGCGATAGTCGGCTGGAATCAAAGGGCTACACCTTC	CASSDSRLESKGYTF
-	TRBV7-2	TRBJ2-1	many	TGTGCCAGCAGCTTAGACGCAGGGAACCAGTTCTTC	CASSLDAGNQFF
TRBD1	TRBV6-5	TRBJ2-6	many	TGTGCCAGCAGTTACTGGGACGGACAGGGGTACTCTGGGGCCAACGTCCTGACTTTC	CASSYWDGQGYSGANVLTF
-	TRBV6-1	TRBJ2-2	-	TGTGCCACCATGGAGAACACCGGGGAGCTGTTTTTT	CATMENTGELFF
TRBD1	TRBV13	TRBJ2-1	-	TGTGCCAGCAGCCCCCCCGGGACAGGGGTTCGAAATGAGCAGTTCTTC	CASSPPGTGVRNEQFF
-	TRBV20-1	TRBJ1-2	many	TGCAGTGCTAGAGGGGACCGTGGGTCCTACGACTATGGCTACACCTTC	CSARGDRGSYDYGYTF
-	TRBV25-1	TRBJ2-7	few	TGTGCCAGCAGAACCTCAAACAGAGGGGGGCATGGCTACGAGCAGTACTTC	CASRTSNRGGHGYEQYF
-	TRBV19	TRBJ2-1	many	TGTGCCAGTACGGCCTCCTACAATGAGCAGTTCTTC	CASTASYNEQFF
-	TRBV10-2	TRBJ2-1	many	TGCGCCAGCAGGATGAGGACGGGCTCCTACAATGAGCAGTTCTTC	CASRMRTGSYNEQFF
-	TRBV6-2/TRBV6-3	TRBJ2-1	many	TGTGCCAGCAGTGACATATTCTCCTACAATGAGCAGTTCTTC	CASSDIFSYNEQFF
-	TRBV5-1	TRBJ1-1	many	TGCGCCAGCAGTCTGACTCAAGGAAGGCAAGCTTTCTTT	CASSLTQGRQAFF
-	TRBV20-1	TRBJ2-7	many	TGCAGTGCTAGAGAATACGGCGAGCAGTACTTC	CSAREYGEQYF
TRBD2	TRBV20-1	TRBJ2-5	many	TGCAGTGCTAGGGGGCCCGGACTAGCGGCAAAAGAGACCCAGTACTTC	CSARGPGLAAKETQYF
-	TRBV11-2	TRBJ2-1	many	TGTGCCAGCAGTGCTGGGAGCGGAGGGGGGTCCTACAATGAGCAGTTCTTC	CASSAGSGGGSYNEQFF
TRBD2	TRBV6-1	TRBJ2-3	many	TGTGCCAGCAGCACTCTCGGTGAGGGAGGGACAGATACGCAGTATTTT	CASSTLGEGGTDTQYF
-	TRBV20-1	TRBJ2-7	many	TGCAGTGCTAGGGCCCGGGTGGAAGGGGAGCAGTACTTC	CSARARVEGEQYF
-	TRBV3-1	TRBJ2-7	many	TGTGCCAGCAGCCGGTGGGACAAGACATACGAGCAGTACTTC	CASSRWDKTYEQYF
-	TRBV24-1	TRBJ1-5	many	TGTGCCACCAGTGATCCCGGGGACCCTTACAATCAGCCCCAGCATTTT	CATSDPGDPYNQPQHF
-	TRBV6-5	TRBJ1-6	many	TGTGCCAGCAGCAGTCGCAATGGGAATTCACCCCTCCACTTT	CASSSRNGNSPLHF
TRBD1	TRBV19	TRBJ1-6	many	TGTGCCAGTAGTGCCCAGACAGGGGATGGATCACCCCTCCACTTT	CASSAQTGDGSPLHF
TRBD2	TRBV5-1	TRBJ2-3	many	TGCGCCAGCAGCCTTGGTAGCGGGAGGGCAGATACGCAGTATTTT	CASSLGSGRADTQYF
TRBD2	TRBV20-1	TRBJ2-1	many	TGCAGTGCTAGGAGACTAGCGGGAGAGCAGTTCTTC	CSARRLAGEQFF
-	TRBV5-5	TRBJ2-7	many	TGTGCCAGCAGCTCTGCTACCTACGAGCAGTACTTC	CASSSATYEQYF
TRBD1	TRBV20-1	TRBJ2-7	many	TGCAGTGCCAGACAGGGAGCCTCCTACGAGCAGTACTTC	CSARQGASYEQYF
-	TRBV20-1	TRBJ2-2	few	TGCAGTGCTACGCAGAGGCGCGGGCCGACCGGGGAGCTGTTTTTT	CSATQRRGPTGELFF
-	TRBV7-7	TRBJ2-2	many	TGTGCCAGCAGCTTGGAACGAAGGTCCGGGGAGCTGTTTTTT	CASSLERRSGELFF
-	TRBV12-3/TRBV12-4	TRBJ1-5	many	TGTGCCAGCAAATTGACTGGTGCCAATCAGCCCCAGCATTTT	CASKLTGANQPQHF
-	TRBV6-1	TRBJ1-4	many	TGTGCCAGCCGCAGGGAACTAAATGAAAAACTGTTTTTT	CASRRELNEKLFF
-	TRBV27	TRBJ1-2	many	TGTGCCAGCAGCTTGGGACCTAACTATGGCTACACCTTC	CASSLGPNYGYTF
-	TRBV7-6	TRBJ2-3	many	TGTGCCAGCAGCCTAGGGGGGGATACAGATACGCAGTATTTT	CASSLGGDTDTQYF